A selection of T cell receptor beta chains follows, all from one sample in a study of identical twins' blood T cells. TCRdb called the 5' RACE reads again in MiXCR, with one record for every CDR3 protein. Counted here are 350,000 to 400,000 distinct CDR3 sequences, 25% to 35% occurring once; the ten biggest clones make up 6% to 7%. Material for sequencing was PBMCs. The receptors here all came from a woman aged 18 to 55 in good health. Both conserved end residues are part of each CDR3. D genes are given only for firm matches.

D: .
V: TRBV7-2
J: TRBJ1-1
CDR3: CASSEKNTEAFF

D: .
V: TRBV2
J: TRBJ2-5
CDR3: CASSEVDAETQYF

D: .
V: TRBV7-3
J: TRBJ1-2
CDR3: CASSTHQGWGYTF

D: .
V: TRBV5-4
J: TRBJ1-4
CDR3: CASSATGFEKLFF

D: .
V: TRBV12-3/TRBV12-4
J: TRBJ2-7
CDR3: CASSLQYGLYEQYF

D: .
V: TRBV5-1
J: TRBJ1-2
CDR3: CSSSPGLLPGYTF

D: TRBD2
V: TRBV20-1
J: TRBJ2-3
CDR3: CSAGSSGGASDTQYF

D: .
V: TRBV7-2
J: TRBJ2-1
CDR3: CASSLANNEQFF

D: .
V: TRBV6-5
J: TRBJ2-7
CDR3: CASSLVTGQSYEQYF

D: .
V: TRBV6-6
J: TRBJ2-2
CDR3: CASSYSPRGTGELFF

D: .
V: TRBV20-1
J: TRBJ2-3
CDR3: CSAAHSRGTDTQYF

D: TRBD2
V: TRBV29-1
J: TRBJ2-1
CDR3: CSLRTSGYNEQFF

D: .
V: TRBV5-5
J: TRBJ1-6
CDR3: CASSLVVQPSSYNSPLHF

D: TRBD1
V: TRBV12-3/TRBV12-4
J: TRBJ1-2
CDR3: CASSPRTGGIYGYTF

D: .
V: TRBV7-6
J: TRBJ1-4
CDR3: CASSSVGEKLFF

D: .
V: TRBV2
J: TRBJ1-5
CDR3: CASSEARQPQHF

D: TRBD1
V: TRBV20-1
J: TRBJ1-2
CDR3: CSAPGTVPEGYTF

D: .
V: TRBV6-5
J: TRBJ1-1
CDR3: CASSYDSLNTEAFF

D: TRBD1
V: TRBV19
J: TRBJ1-2
CDR3: CASSTGTGAFGYTF

D: .
V: TRBV3-1
J: TRBJ2-3
CDR3: CASSQDGRHTQYF

D: .
V: TRBV5-6
J: TRBJ2-1
CDR3: CASSSTDLNEQFF

D: .
V: TRBV13
J: TRBJ2-2
CDR3: CASSVGLYTGELFF

D: .
V: TRBV29-1
J: TRBJ2-4
CDR3: CSVEGGAKNIQYF

D: .
V: TRBV4-1
J: TRBJ1-1
CDR3: CASSQEAGTNTEAFF

D: .
V: TRBV6-5
J: TRBJ2-2
CDR3: CASSPRAGTTGELFF

D: .
V: TRBV2
J: TRBJ1-5
CDR3: CASSEGGGGRQPQHF

D: .
V: TRBV2
J: TRBJ2-3
CDR3: CATGRQSSTDTQYF